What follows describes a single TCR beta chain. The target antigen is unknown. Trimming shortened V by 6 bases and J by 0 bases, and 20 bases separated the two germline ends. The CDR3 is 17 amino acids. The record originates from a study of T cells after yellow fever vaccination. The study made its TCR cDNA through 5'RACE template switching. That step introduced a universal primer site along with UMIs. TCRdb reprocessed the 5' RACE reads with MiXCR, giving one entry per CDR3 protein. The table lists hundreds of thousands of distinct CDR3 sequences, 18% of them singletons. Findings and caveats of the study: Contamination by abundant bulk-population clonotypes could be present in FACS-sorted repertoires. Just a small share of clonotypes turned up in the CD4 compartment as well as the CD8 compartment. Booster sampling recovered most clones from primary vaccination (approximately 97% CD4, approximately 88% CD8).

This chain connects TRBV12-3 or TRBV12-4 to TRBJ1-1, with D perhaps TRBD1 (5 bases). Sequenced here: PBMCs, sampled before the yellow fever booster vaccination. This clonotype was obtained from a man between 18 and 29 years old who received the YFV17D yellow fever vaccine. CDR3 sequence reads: CASSLSRGDFMNTEAFF. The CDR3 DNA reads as TGTGCCAGCAGCCTTAGTCGGGGGGACTTCATGAACACTGAAGCTTTCTTT.